The 20 T cell receptor beta chains below come from one sample, sequenced in a study of vaccination effects on CD4 cells after COVID-19. Their cognate antigens are unknown. Data came from immunoSEQ multiplex PCR; TCRdb stores just in-frame clones and leaves some out. The sample lists about 20,000 clones, about 73% occurring once. Sequencing was preceded by expansion of antigen-specific CD4+ T cells with viral peptide pools in the ViraFEST assay. Following 10 days of culture, CD4+ T cells were isolated. This material consisted of CD4+ T cells from PBMCs cultured with HCoV-229E spike peptides, taken before COVID-19 vaccination. The receptors were sampled from a human donor who received a COVID-19 vaccine.

The rearrangement uses TRBV4-1 and TRBJ1-2, with 11 bases matching TRBD1. The junction had 4 bases not matched to a gene; V was cut back by 0 bases and J by 7 bases. This CDR3 has 15 residues. From germline, CDR1 is MGHRA and CDR2 YSYEKL. The CDR3 sequence is CASSQEGQGAGGYTF. DNA for the CDR3: TGCGCCAGCAGCCAAGAAGGACAGGGGGCTGGTGGCTACACCTTC.

V usage is TRBV5-1 and J usage is TRBJ2-1, with 10 bases aligning to TRBD2. Germline CDR1 SGHRS, CDR2 YFSETQ. The CDR3 has 12 residues. With V trimmed by 3 bases and J by 9 bases, 0 bases remained unmatched. The chain's CDR3 is CASSSSGGEQFF. CDR3 nucleotides: TGCGCCAGCAGCTCTAGCGGGGGTGAGCAGTTCTTC.

The chain has TRBV6-5 and TRBJ1-2; the match to TRBD1 covers 8 bases. Germline values: CDR1 MNHEY, CDR2 SVGAGI. J gave up 5 bases and V 5 bases, and 10 bases lay outside the gene matches. This CDR3 region has 15 residues. The CDR3 sequence is CASSPYARTGYGYTF. CDR3 bases: TGTGCCAGCAGTCCCTACGCAAGGACAGGGTATGGCTACACCTTC.

The chain is built from TRBV18 and TRBJ2-5; 8 bases fit TRBD1. The trim removed 3 bases at V and 2 bases at J, leaving 11 bases unmatched. Germline CDR1 is KGHSH and CDR2 is LQKENI. The CDR3 contains 17 residues. Here the CDR3 DNA reads TGTGCCAGCTCACCCACCGTGGGGACAGGCAAACAAGAGACCCAGTACTTC. This encodes CASSPTVGTGKQETQYF. Based on the CDR3 plus reference TRBV18 and TRBJ2-5, the full variable domain is NAGVMQNPRHLVRRRGQEARLRCSPMKGHSHVYWYRQLPEEGLKFMVYLQKENIIDESGMPKERFSAEFPKEGPSILRIQQVVRGDSAAYFCASSPTVGTGKQETQYFGPGTRLLVL.

V and J are TRBV2 and TRBJ1-5; D gene uncertain. V was shortened by 3 bases and J by 2 bases, with 17 bases between the two germline ends. The CDR3 consists of 17 residues. Germline V lookup: CDR1 SNHLY, CDR2 FYNNEI. In DNA form, the CDR3 reads TGTGCCAGCAGTGAGTCGGACCCTTTTGGGGGCAATCAGCCCCAGCATTTT. Translated, it gives CASSESDPFGGNQPQHF.

The chain carries TRBV5-1 and TRBJ2-3; D call uncertain. The CDR3 is made up of 13 amino acids. V gave up 0 bases and J gave up 4 bases, with 6 bases separating them. The germline V gene has CDR1 SGHRS and CDR2 YFSETQ. CDR3 amino acids: CASSLVIADTQYF. CDR3 nucleotides: TGCGCCAGCAGCTTGGTCATCGCAGATACGCAGTATTTT.

This clone was seen a handful of times. V and J are TRBV7-9 and TRBJ2-1, with 10 bases matching TRBD2. The CDR3 totals 15 residues. Germline trimming cut 5 bases from V and 4 bases from J; bases unmatched to any gene: 5. Per germline, CDR1 SEHNR and CDR2 FQNEAQ (reference sequence). The CDR3 sequence is CASSANSGGYNEQFF. The CDR3 nucleotides are TGTGCCAGCAGCGCGAATAGCGGGGGGTACAATGAGCAGTTCTTC.

This rearrangement joins TRBV19 to TRBJ1-3, with unresolved D. V lost 3 bases to trimming and J lost 1 base, with 7 bases between them. Germline V lookup: CDR1 LNHDA, CDR2 SQIVND (reference sequence). The CDR3 spans 14 residues. In nucleotides, the CDR3 is TGTGCCAGTAGTATCGTCCCATCTGGAAACACCATATATTTT. Amino acid sequence: CASSIVPSGNTIYF.

The CDR3 is CASSLTGGGTDTQYF. In DNA, the CDR3 is TGTGCCAGCAGCTTAACAGGGGGCGGAACAGATACGCAGTATTTT. The V gene is TRBV7-7, the J gene TRBJ2-3, with TRBD1 matching over 9 bases. Germline V gene lookup returns CDR1 SSHAT and CDR2 FNYEAQ (reference sequence). V shed 2 bases and J 3 bases; nucleotides not matched to a gene: 3. This CDR3 contains 15 residues.

In its sample, this clone was seen a few times. This chain joins TRBV6-5 and TRBJ1-2, with a possible D match to TRBD1 (5 bases). Germline V gives CDR1 MNHEY, CDR2 SVGAGI. Trimming left V 4 bases short and J 2 bases short, with 14 bases between. The CDR3 length is 15 residues. The CDR3 is CASSFQGSGNYGYTF. CDR3 in DNA: TGTGCCAGCAGTTTCCAGGGATCTGGAAACTATGGCTACACCTTC.

The chain is built from TRBV10-2 and TRBJ2-1, with 11 bases fitting TRBD2. In germline, CDR1 is WSHSY, CDR2 SAAADI. CDR3 length: 16 residues. With 6 bases clipped from V and 4 bases from J, the junction kept 8 bases outside the gene matches. The CDR3 is CASRPPGTSGYNEQFF. CDR3 bases: TGCGCCAGCAGACCCCCCGGGACTAGCGGTTACAATGAGCAGTTCTTC.

The J gene is TRBJ2-1, the V gene TRBV9; maybe TRBD1 (5 bases). The CDR3 has 14 amino acids. The V end lost 0 bases, the J end lost 4 bases, and 8 bases lay between the germline ends. Looked up from germline, CDR1 is SGDLS and CDR2 is YYNGEE. The CDR3 loop is CASSVGGRYNEQFF. In nucleotides, the CDR3 is TGTGCCAGCAGCGTAGGGGGCCGGTACAATGAGCAGTTCTTC.

The sample holds a few counts of this clone. The V gene is TRBV25-1, the J gene TRBJ1-2; no firm D call. The CDR3 has 13 residues. V gave up 3 bases and J gave up 1 base, with 6 bases separating them. Germline CDR1 MGHDK, CDR2 SYGVNS. The CDR3 reads CASSEDDNYGYTF. The CDR3, as DNA: TGTGCCAGCAGTGAGGACGATAACTATGGCTACACCTTC.

In this sample, this clone turned up a few times. The chain joins TRBV6-6 to TRBJ1-6; perhaps TRBD1 as D (5 bases). Germline CDR1 MNHNY, CDR2 SVGAGI (reference sequence). This CDR3 is 15 amino acids long. Trimming left V 5 bases short and J 7 bases short, with 15 bases between. The CDR3 here is CASSNPGTGNSPLHF. DNA for the CDR3: TGTGCCAGCAGTAACCCCGGGACGGGGAATTCACCCCTCCACTTT.

This sequence joins TRBV25-1 and TRBJ2-3, with D tentatively TRBD2 (6 bases). V dropped 1 base and J dropped 6 bases, with 11 bases sitting between them. CDR3 length: 14 amino acids. Germline lookup yields CDR1 MGHDK and CDR2 SYGVNS. The CDR3 spells CASSEFRERDTQYF. The CDR3 DNA reads TGTGCCAGCAGTGAATTCCGGGAGCGGGATACGCAGTATTTT.

The chain couples TRBV14 to TRBJ1-1; D is unresolved. The CDR3 is made up of 13 amino acids. The germline V gene has CDR1 SGHDN and CDR2 FVKESK. V shed 8 bases and J shed 0 bases, with 10 bases lying between them. The CDR3, as DNA: TGTGCCAGCGCCGACGGATTGAACACTGAAGCTTTCTTT. Encoded protein: CASADGLNTEAFF.

The rearrangement joins TRBV11-3 to TRBJ1-1; no firm D call. CDR3 length: 14 residues. V dropped 0 bases and J dropped 1 base, with 6 bases sitting between them. CDR1 SGHNT and CDR2 YENEEA come from the germline V gene. The CDR3 region has the DNA TGTGCCAGCAGCTTAGACAGCGAGAACACTGAAGCTTTCTTT. Its protein is CASSLDSENTEAFF.

This clone was seen only a few times. V gene TRBV7-9 combines with J gene TRBJ1-2; D is possibly TRBD1 (6 bases). The CDR3 is made up of 15 amino acids. Germline loops: CDR1 SEHNR, CDR2 FQNEAQ (reference sequence). V dropped 2 bases and J dropped 4 bases, with 14 bases sitting between them. CDR3 sequence (DNA): TGTGCCAGCAGCTTATCGAGGACAGAGCTCTATGGCTACACCTTC. It encodes CASSLSRTELYGYTF.

This chain uses TRBV7-2 with TRBJ1-1; 10 nucleotides match TRBD1. The V gene end was trimmed by 5 bases and the J gene end by 5 bases; junction bases not matched to a gene: 5. CDR1 and CDR2 from the germline V gene are SGHTA and FQGNSA. The CDR3 sequence is 14 residues long. Here the CDR3 reads CASSRDRGRTEAFF. The CDR3 coding sequence is TGTGCCAGCAGCAGGGACAGGGGACGGACTGAAGCTTTCTTT.

V gene TRBV6-5 combines with J gene TRBJ2-6; D not resolved. From germline, CDR1 is MNHEY and CDR2 SVGAGI. CDR3 size: 16 residues. V lost 0 bases and J lost 0, with 6 bases in between. CDR3 sequence: CASSYSGNSGANVLTF. The CDR3 bases are TGTGCCAGCAGTTACTCGGGGAACTCTGGGGCCAACGTCCTGACTTTC.